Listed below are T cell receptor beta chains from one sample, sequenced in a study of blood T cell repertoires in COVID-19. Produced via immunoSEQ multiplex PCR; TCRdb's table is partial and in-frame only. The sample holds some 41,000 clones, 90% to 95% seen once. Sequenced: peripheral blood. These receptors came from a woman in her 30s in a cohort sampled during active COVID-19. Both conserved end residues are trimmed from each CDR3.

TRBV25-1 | ASSDGAGGSTDTQY
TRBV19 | ASSHGLAPRGTDTQY
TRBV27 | ASSGRADTQY
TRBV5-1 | ASASSSGVTSEQY
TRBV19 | ASSTEGADTQY
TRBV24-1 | ATSARQGSYGYT
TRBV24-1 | ATSDSTGYYGYT
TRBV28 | ASSFRFRTGTHEQY
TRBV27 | ASREFPSYEQY
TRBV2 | ASRRQGSPYEQY
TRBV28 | ASSPWTGDHLNTIY
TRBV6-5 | ASSGGRYTEAF
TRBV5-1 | ASSIGTSLDYEQY
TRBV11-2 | ASSPGHEAF
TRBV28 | ASSSPGPSYEQY
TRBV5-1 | ASSLTLGPWGLAGVRETQY
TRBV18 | ASSLKNQGPYEQY
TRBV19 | ATTSGSSTDTQY
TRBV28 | ASSLGGIEDIQY
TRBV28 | ASISNGREGDEQY
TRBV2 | ASRGDSSGNTIY
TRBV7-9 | ASSLDELAGATDTQY
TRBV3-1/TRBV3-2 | ASSQGLAHHYNEQF
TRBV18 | ASSPRGLAGGVADTQY
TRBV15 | ATSRAGQGAGKLF
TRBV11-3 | ASRRAVGLAGTNTGELF
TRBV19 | ASSIPRGSGNTIY
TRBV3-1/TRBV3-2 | ASSPQEGGGSYGYT
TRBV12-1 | ASSHGRVILGNTIY
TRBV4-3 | ASSQVTTGAGGYT
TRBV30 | AWSLGQGLNQPQH
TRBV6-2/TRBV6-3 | ASSSPGTEGNTIY
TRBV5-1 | ASSLAGRGARGETQY
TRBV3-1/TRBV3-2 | ASSQTGGEETQY
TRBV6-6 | ASSYSRGGAYYGYT
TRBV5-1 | ASTSDRLERGNTIY
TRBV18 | ASSPASGRGYEQY
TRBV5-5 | ASSWTGSNQPQH
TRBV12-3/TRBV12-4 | ASSNPGTGYYF